Presented here are 26 T cell receptor beta chains from one specimen sequenced in a study of CD8 T cells in ankylosing spondylitis. Study-wide findings and caveats: A motif of several highly homologous TCR beta variants was seen as apparently characteristic of ankylosing spondylitis blood.

The antigens for these receptors are not known. TCRdb re-derived calls from the 5' RACE reads in MiXCR, one entry per CDR3 protein. The table shows over 400,000 distinct CDR3 sequences, with about 24% occurring only once. Sequenced material: blood, either unsorted or a sorted T cell fraction (not recorded which). Receptors originate from a male donor with ankylosing spondylitis.

Comment on this clonotype: The conserved phenylalanine or tryptophan is not found at the CDR3 terminus, so this likely reflects a read error. This chain joins TRBV5-1 and TRBJ1-1; D ambiguous. From germline, CDR1 is SGHRS and CDR2 YFSETQ. The CDR3 contains 14 residues. Trimming cost V 0 bases and J 5 bases, with 11 bases left between them. The CDR3 is CASSLVSGTTEAFL. CDR3 sequence (DNA): TGCGCCAGCAGCTTGGTTTCAGGAACTACTGAAGCTTTCCTT.

The chain employs TRBV6-1 and TRBJ2-1; TRBD2 matches 8 bases. The germline V gene encodes CDR1 MNHNS and CDR2 SASEGT. The CDR3 length is 15 residues. V lost 6 bases and J lost 10; bases outside the gene matches: 14. CDR3 region: CASSELGLAQLEQFF. The CDR3, as DNA: TGTGCCAGCAGCGAATTAGGACTAGCCCAACTCGAGCAGTTCTTC.

This clonotype was found many times. The chain has TRBV5-1 and TRBJ2-7; no firm D call. Germline CDR1 reads SGHRS; CDR2 reads YFSETQ. Trimming removed 4 bases at V and 6 bases at J, with 17 bases between. The CDR3 is made up of 14 amino acids. Here the CDR3 reads CASSPPKEIGEQYF. CDR3 DNA: TGCGCCAGCAGCCCCCCGAAGGAGATCGGCGAGCAGTACTTC.

In this sample, this clonotype turned up once. The chain joins TRBV29-1 to TRBJ2-1, with 8 bases matching TRBD1. CDR3 size: 13 residues. With 5 bases clipped from V and 5 bases from J, the junction kept 5 bases outside the gene matches. CDR1 and CDR2 (germline): SQVTM, ANQGSEA. The DNA for the CDR3 is TGCAGCGTTTCCGGGACAGGTAACAATGAGCAGTTCTTC. Translation: CSVSGTGNNEQFF.

This clonotype was seen more than once but under ten times. This chain uses TRBV30 with TRBJ2-7; perhaps D is TRBD1 or TRBD2 (6 bases each). The CDR3 spans 12 residues. Trimming pared 2 bases from V and 4 bases from J, leaving 9 bases between. Germline lookup yields CDR1 GTSNPN and CDR2 SVGIG (reference sequence). CDR3 loop: CAWSRGGYEQYV. The DNA for the CDR3 is TGTGCCTGGAGTCGAGGGGGGTACGAGCAGTACGTC.

This clonotype was recorded a few times. V and J are TRBV19 and TRBJ2-1; either TRBD1 or TRBD2 may fit D (5 bases each). The V gene's germline CDR1 is LNHDA and CDR2 SQIVND (reference sequence). Trimming took off 3 bases at V and 4 bases at J, with 10 bases between the two ends. The CDR3 sequence is 14 residues long. CDR3: CASSIRDHYNEQFF. The DNA of the CDR3 is TGTGCCAGTAGTATTCGGGACCATTACAATGAGCAGTTCTTC.

This clonotype has more than one count but fewer than ten. This rearrangement joins TRBV4-1 to TRBJ2-7; D is unclear. Germline V CDR1 and CDR2: MGHRA, YSYEKL. V dropped 0 bases and J dropped 2 bases, with 11 bases sitting between them. CDR3 size: 15 residues. In DNA, the CDR3 is TGCGCCAGCAGCCAAGATATGGGTGGGCCCTACGAGCAGTACTTC. Translated: CASSQDMGGPYEQYF.

The V and J genes are TRBV12-3 or TRBV12-4 and TRBJ1-5, with 9 bases identical to TRBD1. This CDR3 region has 14 residues. V lost 4 bases, J lost 5 bases, and 3 bases stayed unmatched. CDR3 nucleotides: TGTGCCAGCAGTTACAGGGGGCCTTATCAGCCCCAGCATTTT. Its translation: CASSYRGPYQPQHF.

The rearrangement uses TRBV20-1 and TRBJ2-7; 12 bases line up with TRBD1. The trim removed 5 bases at V and 6 bases at J, leaving 5 bases unmatched. The CDR3 spans 13 residues. The germline gives CDR1 DFQATT, CDR2 SNEGSKA (reference sequence). CDR3 in DNA: TGCAGTGCTGGGACAGGGGGCATTGGCGAGCAGTACTTC. It translates to CSAGTGGIGEQYF.

In its sample, this clonotype was seen a few times. The chain links TRBV29-1 to TRBJ2-5; D is ambiguous. The CDR3 is made up of 14 amino acids. V was clipped by 2 bases and J by 0 bases, with 10 bases between them. CDR1 is SQVTM and CDR2 is ANQGSEA in the germline V gene. CDR3 bases: TGCAGCGTTGAATCAGGCGGAAACCAAGAGACCCAGTACTTC. Its translation: CSVESGGNQETQYF.

V is TRBV12-3 or TRBV12-4 and J is TRBJ2-3, with D maybe TRBD2 (6 bases). This CDR3 is built from 15 residues. Trimming pared 7 bases from V and 0 bases from J, leaving 14 bases between. CDR3 residues: CASTLGDSSTDTQYF. The CDR3 DNA sequence: TGTGCCAGCACCCTAGGGGACTCGAGCACAGATACGCAGTATTTT.

At least ten counts were recorded for this clonotype. The rearrangement uses TRBV29-1 and TRBJ2-1; tentatively, D is TRBD2 (6 bases). The germline V gene has CDR1 SQVTM and CDR2 ANQGSEA. V shed 4 bases and J shed 0 bases, with 10 bases lying between them. This CDR3 is 14 amino acids long. The CDR3 DNA reads as TGCAGCGTTGCCGGAGGGAACTCCTACAATGAGCAGTTCTTC. It translates to CSVAGGNSYNEQFF.

This clonotype has just a few counts. The chain joins TRBV7-8 to TRBJ2-3; D is uncertain. This CDR3 spans 15 amino acids. CDR1 SGHVS and CDR2 FQNEAQ come from the germline V gene. V was cut by 3 bases and J by 3 bases, with 13 bases left in between. The CDR3 is CASSFLKAKTDTQYF. CDR3 coding DNA: TGTGCCAGCAGCTTCCTGAAGGCGAAGACAGATACGCAGTATTTT.

This clonotype was picked up a small number of times. The CDR3 reads CASLREITDTQYF. CDR3 in DNA: TGTGCCAGTCTTCGGGAGATCACAGATACGCAGTATTTT. The chain employs TRBV2 and TRBJ2-3, with D perhaps TRBD2 (6 bases). The CDR3 has 13 residues. V was clipped by 9 bases and J by 2 bases, with 12 bases between them. Germline values: CDR1 SNHLY, CDR2 FYNNEI.

The rearrangement links TRBV3-1 to TRBJ1-1; D might be TRBD1 (5 bases). The CDR3 loop spans 13 amino acids. Germline V gene lookup returns CDR1 LGHDT and CDR2 YNNKEL (reference sequence). Trimming shortened V by 5 bases and J by 5 bases, and 12 bases separated the two germline ends. The CDR3 bases are TGTGCCAGCAGCTTTCGACGGGGGACTGAAGCTTTCTTT. Translated, it gives CASSFRRGTEAFF.

This clonotype was detected only a few times. The rearrangement links TRBV5-1 to TRBJ1-1, with TRBD1 matching 7 bases. Per germline, CDR1 SGHRS and CDR2 YFSETQ. The CDR3 spans 14 residues. After removal of 4 bases from V and 3 bases from J, the junction contained 6 bases not matched to a gene. The DNA of the CDR3 is TGCGCCAGCAGCCGAGGAACAGGGGACACTGAAGCTTTCTTT. It is translated as CASSRGTGDTEAFF.

The rearrangement joins TRBV28 to TRBJ2-1; 7 positions agree with TRBD1. Germline assignment: CDR1 MDHEN and CDR2 SYDVKM. This CDR3 comprises 16 residues. Trimming at V came to 2 bases and at J to 4 bases, leaving 8 bases not matched to a gene. The CDR3 bases are TGTGCCAGCAGTTTACGTAGGGGGCATTCGTACAATGAGCAGTTCTTC. This gives the protein CASSLRRGHSYNEQFF.

In this sample, this clonotype turned up a few times. The rearrangement joins TRBV12-3 or TRBV12-4 to TRBJ2-5, with 14 nucleotides matching TRBD2. This CDR3 has 17 amino acids. V shed 5 bases and J 5 bases; nucleotides not matched to a gene: 10. The CDR3 DNA sequence: TGTGCCAGCAGTCCCGGGACTAGCGGGAGCGGGAGGGAGACCCAGTACTTC. Translation gives CASSPGTSGSGRETQYF.

Only a few counts were recorded for this clonotype. The rearrangement joins TRBV7-6 to TRBJ2-1; the D gene is possibly TRBD2 (6 bases). V was clipped by 2 bases and J by 4 bases, with 12 bases between them. Germline values: CDR1 SGHVS, CDR2 FNYEAQ. This CDR3 spans 15 amino acids. CDR3 DNA: TGTGCCAGCAGCTTAAGAGGGGACTTATACAATGAGCAGTTCTTC. Encoded protein: CASSLRGDLYNEQFF.

The chain joins TRBV20-1 to TRBJ2-7, with D perhaps matching TRBD2 (6 bases). The V end was cut by 1 base, the J end by 0 bases, with 13 bases between. Germline CDR1 is DFQATT and CDR2 is SNEGSKA (reference sequence). CDR3 length equals 15 residues. The CDR3 region is CSARVVSGSSYEQYF. The CDR3 bases are TGCAGTGCTAGAGTGGTTAGCGGAAGCTCCTACGAGCAGTACTTC.

This clonotype has only one observation. V and J are TRBV3-1 and TRBJ1-5; 8 nucleotides align to TRBD1. The CDR3 runs to 15 residues. V shed 1 base and J 6 bases; nucleotides not matched to a gene: 5. In germline, CDR1 is LGHDT, CDR2 YNNKEL (reference sequence). CDR3 protein: CASSQGTGSGQPQHF. In DNA, the CDR3 is TGTGCCAGCAGCCAAGGGACAGGGAGCGGTCAGCCCCAGCATTTT.

The rearrangement links TRBV5-1 to TRBJ1-2; TRBD1 agrees at 8 bases. Germline CDR1 SGHRS, CDR2 YFSETQ. The trim removed 3 bases at V and 0 bases at J, leaving 4 bases unmatched. The CDR3 length is 15 residues. CDR3 residues: CASSWGQASNYGYTF. CDR3 DNA: TGCGCCAGCAGCTGGGGACAGGCATCTAACTATGGCTACACCTTC.

V is TRBV2 and J is TRBJ2-6; the match to TRBD1 covers 12 bases. This CDR3 comprises 20 residues. The trim removed 5 bases at V and 4 bases at J, leaving 15 bases unmatched. Germline V CDR1 and CDR2: SNHLY, FYNNEI. CDR3 DNA sequence: TGTGCCAGCAGTCCAAAGCGGGAGGGACAGGGGGCTAGAGGGGCCAACGTCCTGACTTTC. It translates to CASSPKREGQGARGANVLTF.

CDR3 DNA: TGTGCCAGCAGCTCCGGGACAGCCATGGTCAATGAGCAGTTCTTC. Translating it yields CASSSGTAMVNEQFF. This chain joins TRBV11-2 and TRBJ2-1; 7 nucleotides line up with TRBD1. There are 15 residues in the CDR3. V was clipped by 4 bases and J by 6 bases; unmatched bases: 9. Germline CDR1 is SGHAT and CDR2 is FQNNGV.

V is TRBV4-1 and J is TRBJ2-5, with D maybe TRBD2 (5 bases). The CDR3 sequence is 13 residues long. Germline CDR1 MGHRA, CDR2 YSYEKL. Trimming took off 4 bases at V and 4 bases at J, with 10 bases between the two ends. CDR3 coding DNA: TGCGCCAGCAGCCCGAGGGAGTTAGAGACCCAGTACTTC. Amino acids: CASSPRELETQYF.

Only a few counts were recorded for this clonotype. V is TRBV5-1 and J is TRBJ1-1; D remains unclear. Deletions cut 0 bases from V and 0 bases from J, with 9 bases between. CDR3 length: 15 amino acids. Germline CDR1 and CDR2: SGHRS and YFSETQ. The CDR3 sequence is CASSLGPTMNTEAFF. In DNA form, the CDR3 reads TGCGCCAGCAGCTTGGGTCCAACCATGAACACTGAAGCTTTCTTT.